Each of the 30 T cell receptor beta chains below was sequenced from the same sample in a study of T cell changes during pregnancy in multiple sclerosis. The protocol was immunoSEQ multiplex PCR, while the TCRdb copy is restricted to in-frame clones and leaves out a portion. Among 95,000 to 100,000 clones listed, more than 85% were seen once. The specimen was peripheral blood, collected in the second trimester of pregnancy. These receptors were taken from a female donor with multiple sclerosis, enrolled in a pregnancy study.

The V call is TRBV20-1, the J call TRBJ1-1; D is perhaps TRBD1 (5 bases). The CDR3 extends over 11 amino acids. Germline CDR1 reads DFQATT; CDR2 reads SNEGSKA (reference sequence). Trimming stripped 7 bases from V and 6 bases from J, with 12 bases between. The CDR3 region has the DNA TGCAGTGGATTCGGGACTTCTGAAGCTTTCTTT. Its translation is CSGFGTSEAFF.

This chain connects TRBV4-1 to TRBJ2-3; 11 nucleotides line up with TRBD2. Germline V lookup: CDR1 MGHRA, CDR2 YSYEKL. J gave up 7 bases and V 4 bases, and 7 bases lay outside the gene matches. The CDR3 consists of 15 residues. The CDR3 coding sequence is TGCGCCAGCAGCCTAGTGACTAGCGGGAAATATACGCAGTATTTT. Translating it yields CASSLVTSGKYTQYF.

The chain has TRBV9 and TRBJ1-3, with 7 bases aligning to TRBD1. The CDR3 has 14 amino acids. Germline CDR1 is SGDLS and CDR2 is YYNGEE. Trimming took 3 bases from V and 1 from J; bases not matched to a gene: 1. The CDR3 DNA is TGTGCCAGCAGCGAGACAGGGTCTGGAAACACCATATATTTT. Protein: CASSETGSGNTIYF.

CDR3 coding DNA: TGCAGCGTGGGCAGGCACCACTACGAGCAGTACTTC. This encodes CSVGRHHYEQYF. The rearrangement uses TRBV29-1 and TRBJ2-7; D remains ambiguous. Trimming removed 6 bases at V and 3 bases at J, with 12 bases between. Germline-derived CDR1 and CDR2 are SQVTM and ANQGSEA. This CDR3 spans 12 amino acids.

The chain carries TRBV9 and TRBJ2-1; the D gene is possibly TRBD2 (6 bases). V shed 3 bases and J shed 0 bases, with 10 bases lying between them. The CDR3 is made up of 15 amino acids. CDR1 and CDR2 from the germline V gene are SGDLS and YYNGEE. For the CDR3, the DNA is TGTGCCAGCAGCGCACTAGCAGCCTCCTACAATGAGCAGTTCTTC. As protein: CASSALAASYNEQFF.

This clone occurred a few times. V usage is TRBV7-9 and J usage is TRBJ2-7; 7 positions match TRBD2. The CDR3 is 13 amino acids. The ends lost 8 bases at V and 7 bases at J; junction bases unmatched: 11. Germline assignment: CDR1 SEHNR and CDR2 FQNEAQ (reference sequence). CDR3 loop: CASGWLADGEQYF. CDR3 coding DNA: TGTGCCAGCGGATGGCTAGCGGACGGGGAGCAGTACTTC.

The chain joins TRBV28 to TRBJ1-3; D uncertain. CDR1 and CDR2 from the germline V gene are MDHEN and SYDVKM. V lost 8 bases to trimming and J lost 2 bases, with 7 bases between them. CDR3 length: 12 residues. The CDR3 bases are TGTGCCAGCCGCCCAGCTGGAAACACCATATATTTT. Its protein product is CASRPAGNTIYF.

The chain combines TRBV29-1 with TRBJ2-7; 9 nucleotides agree with TRBD2. CDR1 and CDR2 from the germline V gene are SQVTM and ANQGSEA. The CDR3 is made up of 13 amino acids. The ends lost 4 bases at V and 2 bases at J; junction bases unmatched: 3. This CDR3 reads CSVVAGGTYEQYF. The CDR3 DNA follows: TGCAGCGTTGTTGCGGGAGGGACCTACGAGCAGTACTTC.

V is TRBV19 and J is TRBJ1-2; D is unresolved. The CDR3 is 14 residues long. Germline V gene sequence: CDR1 LNHDA, CDR2 SQIVND (reference sequence). V was shortened by 7 bases and J by 6 bases, with 18 bases between the two germline ends. The CDR3 is CASKLDISRHGYTF. CDR3 coding DNA: TGTGCCAGTAAGTTAGACATATCAAGGCATGGCTACACCTTC.

CDR3: CASSPNTPPASPEQFF. The CDR3 nucleotides are TGCGCCAGCAGCCCCAACACCCCGCCTGCATCCCCTGAGCAGTTCTTC. The J gene is TRBJ2-1, the V gene TRBV5-1, with no clear D. The V end lost 4 bases, the J end lost 9 bases, and 23 bases lay between the germline ends. Germline V gene sequence: CDR1 SGHRS, CDR2 YFSETQ. This CDR3 is 16 amino acids long.

The CDR3 loop is CASSQDTYSGNTIYF. The CDR3, as DNA: TGCGCCAGCAGCCAAGACACCTACTCTGGAAACACCATATATTTT. This sequence joins TRBV4-3 and TRBJ1-3; no clear D gene. The CDR3 consists of 15 residues. Trimming cost V 0 bases and J 0 bases, with 6 bases left between them. Germline assignment: CDR1 LGHNA and CDR2 YSLEER.

The chain employs TRBV14 and TRBJ1-4; 10 bases line up with TRBD1. The ends lost 4 bases at V and 8 bases at J; junction bases unmatched: 4. The CDR3 runs to 14 residues. CDR1 is SGHDN and CDR2 is FVKESK in the germline V gene. In DNA form, the CDR3 reads TGTGCCAGCAGCCCCCGGACAGGGGGAGAAAAACTGTTTTTT. This codes for CASSPRTGGEKLFF.

The chain recombines TRBV5-6 with TRBJ2-7; TRBD1 aligns across 9 bases. Trimming took 3 bases from V and 2 from J; bases not matched to a gene: 12. The CDR3 has 17 residues. Per the germline V gene, CDR1 is SGHDT and CDR2 is YYEEEE. CDR3 protein: CASSWGDRVYGAYEQYF. CDR3 coding DNA: TGTGCCAGCAGCTGGGGGGACAGGGTCTACGGGGCCTACGAGCAGTACTTC.

The gene calls are TRBV27 and TRBJ2-4, with D possibly being TRBD2 (6 bases). The CDR3 spans 13 residues. V was clipped by 10 bases and J by 6 bases, with 16 bases between them. CDR1 is MNHEY and CDR2 is SMNVEV in the germline V gene (reference sequence). The CDR3 DNA reads as TGTGCCACCAGGGAGGATGCGACAAACATTCAGTACTTC. It yields the protein CATREDATNIQYF.

The chain couples TRBV7-9 to TRBJ2-3, with a weak D call TRBD2 (6 bases). CDR3 length: 16 residues. V lost 5 bases to trimming and J lost 5 bases, with 20 bases between them. Germline lookup yields CDR1 SEHNR and CDR2 FQNEAQ (reference sequence). CDR3 sequence: CASSRRRAGNLDTQYF. DNA of the CDR3: TGTGCCAGCAGCCGACGTCGGGCGGGAAACCTAGATACGCAGTATTTT.

This chain links TRBV10-1 with TRBJ1-1; the D is unclear. The germline V and J ends were trimmed by 3 bases and 5 bases, with 16 bases remaining between them. The CDR3 totals 15 residues. Germline-derived CDR1 and CDR2 are WNHNN and SYGVQD (reference sequence). The CDR3 region is CASSDEGMRRTEAFF. The CDR3 DNA follows: TGCGCCAGCAGTGATGAGGGTATGCGGAGAACTGAAGCTTTCTTT.

The CDR3 DNA is TGTGCCAGCAGACGCTCCCCGGGACAACTGGCTTTCTTT. Encoded protein: CASRRSPGQLAFF. This chain connects TRBV6-5 to TRBJ1-1; D might be TRBD1 (6 bases). This CDR3 has 13 residues. Germline values: CDR1 MNHEY, CDR2 SVGAGI. Trimming removed 6 bases at V and 11 bases at J, with 19 bases between.

The chain recombines TRBV9 with TRBJ2-1; D may be TRBD1 (6 bases). Germline CDR1 SGDLS, CDR2 YYNGEE. V was pared by 3 bases and J by 8 bases, with 15 bases between. This CDR3 has 14 residues. CDR3 residues: CASSAGRQVHEQFF. The CDR3 DNA is TGTGCCAGCAGCGCAGGCAGACAGGTTCATGAGCAGTTCTTC.

The genes are TRBV28 and TRBJ2-2, with TRBD1 identical over 7 bases. Germline V gene data show CDR1 as MDHEN and CDR2 as SYDVKM. The V segment lost 10 bases and the J segment 4 bases; nucleotides outside the gene matches: 9. This CDR3 comprises 14 residues. This chain's CDR3 is CATRDSQFTGELFF. As DNA, the CDR3 is TGTGCCACCCGGGACAGTCAGTTCACCGGGGAGCTGTTTTTT.

This clone was seen a single time. The chain links TRBV2 to TRBJ1-2, with a possible D match to TRBD1 (6 bases). Germline V gene data show CDR1 as SNHLY and CDR2 as FYNNEI. The CDR3 extends over 14 amino acids. V lost 6 bases, J lost 3 bases, and 14 bases lay in between. The CDR3 is CASSQLQGDYGYTF. CDR3 nucleotide sequence: TGTGCCAGCAGCCAACTACAGGGCGACTATGGCTACACCTTC.

The chain recombines TRBV5-1 with TRBJ2-7, with 12 bases lining up with TRBD2. Germline CDR1 and CDR2: SGHRS and YFSETQ. Trimming cost V 4 bases and J 2 bases; bases outside gene matches: 4. This CDR3 contains 15 residues. The DNA for the CDR3 is TGCGCCAGCAGCATTTCTAGCGGGAGGGCCTACGAGCAGTACTTC. It translates to CASSISSGRAYEQYF.

The chain links TRBV5-6 to TRBJ2-1; 12 bases fit TRBD2. V lost 4 bases and J lost 7; bases outside the gene matches: 9. Germline V gene sequence: CDR1 SGHDT, CDR2 YYEEEE. The CDR3 loop spans 16 amino acids. The CDR3 nucleotides read TGTGCCAGCAGCCCTCAGACTAGCGGGAGTTGGAATGAGCAGTTCTTC. Its translation is CASSPQTSGSWNEQFF.

This chain joins TRBV6-1 and TRBJ1-2, with D maybe TRBD1 (5 bases). Germline-derived CDR1 and CDR2 are MNHNS and SASEGT. The V end was cut by 2 bases, the J end by 6 bases, with 25 bases between. This CDR3 contains 18 residues. CDR3 region: CASSEMGGRGKEFDGYTF. DNA for the CDR3: TGTGCCAGCAGTGAAATGGGAGGCCGGGGGAAGGAATTTGATGGCTACACCTTC.

CDR3 loop: CAIIPLGGNSNQPQHF. The CDR3 DNA reads TGTGCCATCATACCCCTTGGGGGGAATAGCAATCAGCCCCAGCATTTT. The V and J genes are TRBV28 and TRBJ1-5; D is possibly TRBD1 (5 bases). V was trimmed by 10 bases and J by 0 bases, leaving 19 bases between them. Looked up from germline, CDR1 is MDHEN and CDR2 is SYDVKM. CDR3 size: 16 residues.

This clone came up a few times. The V and J genes are TRBV30 and TRBJ1-1; no definite D call. Trimming removed 3 bases from V and 0 bases from J, with 8 bases in between. The CDR3 consists of 13 residues. Germline lookup yields CDR1 GTSNPN and CDR2 SVGIG (reference sequence). CDR3 in amino acids: CAWSPRLNTEAFF. The CDR3 DNA reads as TGTGCCTGGAGCCCCAGGCTGAACACTGAAGCTTTCTTT.

This chain connects TRBV9 to TRBJ1-2, with D possibly matching TRBD1 (5 bases). V was trimmed by 0 bases and J by 5 bases, leaving 14 bases between them. CDR1 SGDLS and CDR2 YYNGEE come from the germline V gene. CDR3 length: 15 residues. The CDR3 spells CASSVDDRVSYGYTF. The CDR3 DNA reads as TGTGCCAGCAGCGTAGACGACAGAGTTTCATATGGCTACACCTTC.

This chain links TRBV27 with TRBJ2-1; D is possibly TRBD1 (5 bases). Trimming pared 2 bases from V and 6 bases from J, leaving 14 bases between. CDR1 is MNHEY, CDR2 SMNVEV, per germline (reference sequence). CDR3 length equals 15 residues. The CDR3 region has the DNA TGTGCCAGCAGTTTAAGGACACGGACGGGCAATGAGCAGTTCTTC. This codes for CASSLRTRTGNEQFF.

This chain links TRBV2 with TRBJ2-1; 7 bases are a match to TRBD1. With 6 bases clipped from V and 6 bases from J, the junction kept 5 bases outside the gene matches. The CDR3 is 13 amino acids. From germline, CDR1 is SNHLY and CDR2 FYNNEI. The chain's CDR3 is CASRAGDSNEQFF. CDR3 DNA: TGTGCCAGCAGAGCCGGGGACAGCAATGAGCAGTTCTTC.

Worth noting for this clone: Sequence at one end of the junction differs from germline and may be a read error. The gene calls are TRBV2 and TRBJ2-5; 7 bases match TRBD2. The CDR3 has 13 amino acids. The germline V gene encodes CDR1 SNHLY and CDR2 FYNNEI. The DNA of the CDR3 is TGTGCCAGCAGTGGGGTCTTTGAGGGACTAACAAACTTC. Translated: CASSGVFEGLTNF.

The J gene is TRBJ2-1, the V gene TRBV19, with 8 bases lining up with TRBD2. V lost 4 bases and J lost 5; bases outside the gene matches: 7. Germline CDR1 LNHDA, CDR2 SQIVND (reference sequence). The CDR3 is made up of 15 amino acids. The CDR3 protein is CASSTASGRDNEQFF. The CDR3 nucleotides are TGTGCCAGTAGTACCGCTAGCGGGCGGGACAATGAGCAGTTCTTC.